The clone carrying this T cell receptor (beta chain) was counted between two and nine times. CDR1 is DFQATT and CDR2 is SNEGSKA in the germline V gene (reference sequence). J was trimmed by 5 bases and V by 5 bases; bases with no gene match: 2. This CDR3 has 11 amino acids. The sample comes from a study of cytomegalovirus exposure and HLA in healthy donors. The primer mix had 60 Vbeta and 13 Jbeta primers. Measured with immunoSEQ multiplex PCR; TCRdb has only the in-frame clones, and not every one. The profile covers under 200,000 clones, with 65% to 85% appearing a single time and over 3.5% taken by the ten largest.

Sequencing input: PBMCs. The gene calls are TRBV20-1 and TRBJ2-7; 8 bases fit TRBD1. The sequence came from a man between 45 and 60 years old in good health and CMV-seronegative. In nucleotides, the CDR3 is TGCAGTGCTGCGGACAGGGACGAGCAGTACTTC. Protein: CSAADRDEQYF.